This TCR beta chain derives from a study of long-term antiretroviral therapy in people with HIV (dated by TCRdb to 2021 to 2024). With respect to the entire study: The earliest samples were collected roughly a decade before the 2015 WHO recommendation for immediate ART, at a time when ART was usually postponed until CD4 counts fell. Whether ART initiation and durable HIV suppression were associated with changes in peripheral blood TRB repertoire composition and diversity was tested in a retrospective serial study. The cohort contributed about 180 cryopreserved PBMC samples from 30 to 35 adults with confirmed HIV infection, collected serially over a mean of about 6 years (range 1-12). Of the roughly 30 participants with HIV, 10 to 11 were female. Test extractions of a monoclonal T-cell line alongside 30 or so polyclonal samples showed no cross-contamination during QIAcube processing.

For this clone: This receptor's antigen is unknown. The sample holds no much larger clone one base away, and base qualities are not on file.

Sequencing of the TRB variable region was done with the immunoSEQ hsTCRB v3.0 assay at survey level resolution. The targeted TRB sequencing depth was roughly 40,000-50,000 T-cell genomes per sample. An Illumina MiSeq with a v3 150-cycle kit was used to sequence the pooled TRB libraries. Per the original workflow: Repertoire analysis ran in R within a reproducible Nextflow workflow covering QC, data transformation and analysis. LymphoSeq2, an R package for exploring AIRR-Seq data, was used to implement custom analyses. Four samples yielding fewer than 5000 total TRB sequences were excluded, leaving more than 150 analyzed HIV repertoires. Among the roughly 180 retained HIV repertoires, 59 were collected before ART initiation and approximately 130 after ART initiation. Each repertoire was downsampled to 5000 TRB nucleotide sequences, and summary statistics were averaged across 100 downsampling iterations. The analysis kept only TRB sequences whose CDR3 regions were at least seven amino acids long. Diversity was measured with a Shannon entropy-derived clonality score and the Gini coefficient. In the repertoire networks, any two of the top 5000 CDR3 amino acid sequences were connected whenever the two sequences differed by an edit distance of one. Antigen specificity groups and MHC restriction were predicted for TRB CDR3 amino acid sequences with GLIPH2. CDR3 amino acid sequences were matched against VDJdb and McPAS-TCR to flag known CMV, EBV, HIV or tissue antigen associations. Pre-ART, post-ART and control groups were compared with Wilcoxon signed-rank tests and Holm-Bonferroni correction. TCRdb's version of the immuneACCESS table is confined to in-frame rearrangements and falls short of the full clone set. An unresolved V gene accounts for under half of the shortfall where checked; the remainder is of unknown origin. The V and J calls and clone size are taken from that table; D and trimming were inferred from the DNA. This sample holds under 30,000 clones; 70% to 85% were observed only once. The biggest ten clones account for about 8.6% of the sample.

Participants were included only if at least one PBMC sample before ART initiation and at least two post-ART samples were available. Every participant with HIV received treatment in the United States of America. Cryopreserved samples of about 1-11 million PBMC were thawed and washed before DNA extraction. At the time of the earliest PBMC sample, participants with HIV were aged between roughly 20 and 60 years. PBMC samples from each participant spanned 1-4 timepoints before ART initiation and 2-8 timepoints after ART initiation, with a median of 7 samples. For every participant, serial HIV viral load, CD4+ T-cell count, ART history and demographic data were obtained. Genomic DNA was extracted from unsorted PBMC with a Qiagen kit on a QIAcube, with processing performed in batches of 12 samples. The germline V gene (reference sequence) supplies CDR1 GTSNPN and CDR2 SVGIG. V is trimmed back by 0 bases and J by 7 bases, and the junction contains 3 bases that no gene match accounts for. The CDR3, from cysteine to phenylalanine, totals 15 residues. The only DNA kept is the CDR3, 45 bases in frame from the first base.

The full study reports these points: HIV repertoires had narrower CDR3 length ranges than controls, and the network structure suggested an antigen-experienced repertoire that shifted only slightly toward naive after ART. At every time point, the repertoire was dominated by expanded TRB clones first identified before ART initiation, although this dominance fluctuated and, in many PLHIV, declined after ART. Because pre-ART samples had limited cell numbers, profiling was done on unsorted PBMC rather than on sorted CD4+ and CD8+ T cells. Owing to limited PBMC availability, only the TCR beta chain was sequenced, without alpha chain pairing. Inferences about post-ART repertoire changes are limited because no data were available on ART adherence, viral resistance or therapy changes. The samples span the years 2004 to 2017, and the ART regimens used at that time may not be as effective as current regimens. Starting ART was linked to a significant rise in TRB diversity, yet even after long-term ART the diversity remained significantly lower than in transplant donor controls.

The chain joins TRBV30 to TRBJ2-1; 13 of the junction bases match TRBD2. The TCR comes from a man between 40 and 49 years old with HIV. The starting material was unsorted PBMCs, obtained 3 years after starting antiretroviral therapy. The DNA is TGTGCCTGGAGTGTCGGGACTAGCGGGACGAATGAGCAGTTCTTC. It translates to CAWSVGTSGTNEQFF.